These T cell receptor beta chains were read from a single sample in a study of blood T cell repertoires in COVID-19. The data were produced by immunoSEQ multiplex PCR, yet TCRdb's version contains in-frame clones alone and is incomplete. Among about 250,000 clones listed, 85% to 90% were seen once. Sequencing input: PBMCs or T cells enriched from blood (not recorded which). These receptors all stem from a woman in her thirties with acute COVID-19. Both conserved end residues are part of each CDR3. Each record gives: clone size, D gene, V gene, J gene, CDR3 DNA, CDR3 protein. The D gene is left open where the match is weak. Clone size is given for some rows only: seen once, a few or many times, or a class if the clone is expanded.

>NA|NA|TRBV21-1|TRBJ2-2
TGTGCCAGCGAACAGGGAACCGGGGAGCTGTTTTTT
CASEQGTGELFF
>NA|TRBD1|TRBV5-5|TRBJ2-2
TGTGCCAGCAGCTTGGGCATAGCGGGACAGGGGTCCATCGGGGAGCTGTTTTTT
CASSLGIAGQGSIGELFF
>few|TRBD1|TRBV7-3|TRBJ1-6
TGTGCCAGCAGCCCCGGGACAGGGTTTTCACCCCTCCACTTT
CASSPGTGFSPLHF
>NA|NA|TRBV30|TRBJ1-6
TGTGCCTGGAGTGGAGAGGCCGATAATTCACCCCTCCACTTT
CAWSGEADNSPLHF
>NA|TRBD1|TRBV28|TRBJ1-1
TGTGCCAGCAGTTACAGGGGGCTTGCTTTCTTT
CASSYRGLAFF
>NA|NA|TRBV6-5|TRBJ1-2
TGTGCCAGCAGAGGGAACAGGGCTGGCTACACCTTC
CASRGNRAGYTF
>NA|NA|TRBV11-2|TRBJ1-1
TGTGCCAGCAGCCTACAGGGTTTTGGAGCTTTCTTT
CASSLQGFGAFF
>NA|TRBD1|TRBV19|TRBJ1-5
TGTGCCAGTAGTAGGCCGGGACAGGGAAGCAATCAGCCCCAGCATTTT
CASSRPGQGSNQPQHF
>NA|NA|TRBV28|TRBJ1-2
TGTGCCAGCAGTTTACGGAGGATTGGCTACACCTTC
CASSLRRIGYTF
>NA|NA|TRBV7-8|TRBJ1-3
TGTGCCAGCAGCCCAGACGGACTCTCTGGAAACACCATATATTTT
CASSPDGLSGNTIYF
>NA|NA|TRBV19|TRBJ1-6
TGTGCCAGTAGTATGTCCCCGAGCGTAGGGGGTTCACCCCTCCACTTT
CASSMSPSVGGSPLHF
>NA|TRBD2|TRBV6-5|TRBJ2-2
TGTGCCAGCCGGAGCGGGGGGGACACCGGGGAGCTGTTTTTT
CASRSGGDTGELFF
>once|TRBD1|TRBV6-2/TRBV6-3|TRBJ2-1
TGTGCCAGCAGTTACTCGCAGGACAGGGCGTACAATGAGCAGTTCTTC
CASSYSQDRAYNEQFF
>once|TRBD1|TRBV24-1|TRBJ1-2
TGTGCCACCAGTGACCGACAGGGGTATGGCTACACCTTC
CATSDRQGYGYTF
>NA|TRBD1|TRBV24-1|TRBJ1-5
TGTGCCACCAGTAACTCCAAACAGGGACAGAGCAACAATCAGCCCCAGCATTTT
CATSNSKQGQSNNQPQHF
>NA|TRBD1|TRBV5-1|TRBJ1-3
TGCGCCAGCAGCTCCGACAGGGCCTCTGGAAACACCATATATTTT
CASSSDRASGNTIYF
>NA|TRBD1|TRBV5-4|TRBJ1-2
TGTGCCAGCAGCATAGGGACAGTTAGATACACCTTC
CASSIGTVRYTF
>NA|TRBD1|TRBV10-1|TRBJ2-1
TGCGCCAGCAGTGAGGACAGGGGCGCTTACAATGAGCAGTTCTTC
CASSEDRGAYNEQFF
>NA|NA|TRBV7-2|TRBJ1-1
TGTGCCAGCAGCTTAGCGAGGGACTGGGCTGAAGCTTTCTTT
CASSLARDWAEAFF
>NA|TRBD1|TRBV19|TRBJ1-3
TGTGCCAGTAGTCCGACAGGGCCATACGCGGACACCATATATTTT
CASSPTGPYADTIYF
>NA|NA|TRBV10-1|TRBJ1-3
TGCGCCAGCACGGCAGGGGCGACGGGAAACACCATATATTTT
CASTAGATGNTIYF
>NA|NA|TRBV29-1|TRBJ1-1
TGCAGCGTTGTAAACCCGGGGACTGAAGCTTTCTTT
CSVVNPGTEAFF
>NA|NA|TRBV28|TRBJ1-4
TGTGCCAGCAGTCTAACCGACAGAGTATCAACTAATGAAAAACTGTTTTTT
CASSLTDRVSTNEKLFF
>NA|NA|TRBV19|TRBJ1-1
TGTGCCAGTAGTATACCCATGAACACTGAAGCTTTCTTT
CASSIPMNTEAFF
>NA|TRBD2|TRBV7-9|TRBJ2-5
TGTGCCAGCAGCTTAGGGCGGGGGATTTACTTC
CASSLGRGIYF
>NA|TRBD1|TRBV7-8|TRBJ1-1
TGTGCCAGCAGCTCGGGACAGGTTTTAATGAACACTGAAGCTTTCTTT
CASSSGQVLMNTEAFF
>NA|TRBD1|TRBV9|TRBJ1-2
TGTGCCAGCAGCGCGGGGGACAGTATTAACTATGGCTACACCTTC
CASSAGDSINYGYTF
>NA|TRBD1|TRBV10-3|TRBJ1-1
TGTGCCATCAGAGGACAGGGAGGAGTCGGAGTGAACACTGAAGCTTTCTTT
CAIRGQGGVGVNTEAFF
>NA|TRBD2|TRBV6-1|TRBJ2-1
TGTGCCAGCAGTGAAGGGGGGGGTGAGCAGTTCTTC
CASSEGGGEQFF
>NA|TRBD2|TRBV7-2|TRBJ2-3
TGTGCCAGCAGCTTATCCCTAGCGGCGCTGGGCAATACGCAGTATTTT
CASSLSLAALGNTQYF
>once|TRBD1|TRBV29-1|TRBJ1-2
TGCAGCGTTGATGGGGGGACAGGGGCTTCTGGCTACACCTTC
CSVDGGTGASGYTF
>NA|TRBD1|TRBV19|TRBJ2-3
TGTGCCAGTAGTATGGGACAGGGTCGCACAGATACGCAGTATTTT
CASSMGQGRTDTQYF
>NA|TRBD2|TRBV5-1|TRBJ2-5
TGCGCCAGCAGCAGAGGTCCCGGGACTAGCGGGGAGACCCAGTACTTC
CASSRGPGTSGETQYF
>NA|NA|TRBV4-3|TRBJ1-2
TGCGCCAGCAGCCAAGGGTTAGGGGGGGCTGGCTACACCTTC
CASSQGLGGAGYTF
>NA|NA|TRBV30|TRBJ2-2
TGTGCCTGGAACTTGGTCAGGGGCACCGGGGAGCTGTTTTTT
CAWNLVRGTGELFF
>NA|TRBD1|TRBV5-1|TRBJ1-5
TGCGCCAGCAGCTCACAGGGGGGTCAGCCCCAGCATTTT
CASSSQGGQPQHF
>NA|TRBD1|TRBV15|TRBJ1-5
TGTGCCACCAGCAGCGGGACAGGGGTCAATCAGCCCCAGCATTTT
CATSSGTGVNQPQHF
>once|TRBD1|TRBV7-6|TRBJ2-1
TGTGCCAGCAGCTTAGAAGCAGGGAGGACAGGGGGCAACGATGAGCAGTTCTTC
CASSLEAGRTGGNDEQFF
>NA|NA|TRBV29-1|TRBJ1-2
TGCAGCGGCTCCCCTCTATTGGACTATGGCTACACCTTC
CSGSPLLDYGYTF
>NA|NA|TRBV10-3|TRBJ1-2
TGTGCCATCAGTGAGGAGGCAGGGTCGCGCTATGGCTACACCTTC
CAISEEAGSRYGYTF
>NA|NA|TRBV24-1|TRBJ1-2
TGTGCCACCAGTGACCCAGGCGCCCAGGGGCATGGCTACACCTTC
CATSDPGAQGHGYTF
>NA|NA|TRBV6-5|TRBJ2-1
TGTGCCAGCTTTACAGGGCACTCCTCCTACAATGAGCAGTTCTTC
CASFTGHSSYNEQFF
>NA|NA|TRBV29-1|TRBJ2-2
TGCAGCGCCTCATTCAGGGGCAGCAGGGCCGGGGAGCTGTTTTTT
CSASFRGSRAGELFF
>many|NA|TRBV19|TRBJ1-5
TGTGCCAGTAGTATTTTAGGCCGGGTTTATCAGCCCCAGCATTTT
CASSILGRVYQPQHF
>NA|NA|TRBV30|TRBJ1-2
TGTGCCTGGAGTGGCAGGGCTGATGGCTACACCTTC
CAWSGRADGYTF
>NA|TRBD1|TRBV13|TRBJ1-1
TGTGCCAGCAGCCGGGGACAGGGGAACACTGAAGCTTTCTTT
CASSRGQGNTEAFF
>NA|NA|TRBV5-6|TRBJ1-5
TGTGCCAGCAGCTGGGGGCCGGGGAGTTATAGCAATCAGCCCCAGCATTTT
CASSWGPGSYSNQPQHF
>NA|NA|TRBV6-1|TRBJ1-1
TGTGCCAGCAGAGAAACAGGGTTGGGGCCCATGAACACTGAAGCTTTCTTT
CASRETGLGPMNTEAFF